Each of the 5 T cell receptor beta chains below was sequenced from the same sample in a study of spatial heterogeneity in lung cancer. Indicated time point: sample taken at primary tumor resection. Unsorted tumor, nontumor lung tissue or cryopreserved PBMC supplied the whole RNA. TCRdb re-analysed the 5' RACE reads in MiXCR, keeping a single row per CDR3 protein. There are about 15,000 distinct CDR3 sequences in the sample; over 6.5% occur only once, and roughly 32% lies in the top ten. The sample was PBMCs, taken at surgery. These receptors were collected from a female donor with early-stage non-small cell lung cancer.

The rearrangement links TRBV6-5 to TRBJ2-7; either TRBD1 or TRBD2 may fit D (5 bases each). With 4 bases removed from V and 4 bases from J, the gap between germline ends came to 20 bases. The CDR3 runs 16 residues. Germline V gene sequence: CDR1 MNHEY, CDR2 SVGAGI. The CDR3 here is CASSLNPGTPGYEQYF. In DNA form, the CDR3 reads TGTGCCAGCAGTTTGAACCCCGGGACCCCAGGATACGAGCAGTACTTC.

The sample holds a few counts of this clonotype. The chain uses TRBV4-2 and TRBJ2-2; tentatively, D is TRBD1 (5 bases). Germline CDR1 and CDR2: LGHNA and YNFKEQ. The length of the CDR3 is 16 residues. Trimming took 4 bases from V and 5 from J, leaving 17 bases between them. The CDR3 coding sequence is TGTGCCAGCAGCCTACAGGTTGCTGTCGGTACCGGGGAGCTGTTTTTT. This gives the protein CASSLQVAVGTGELFF.

J is TRBJ1-1 and V is TRBV3-1; D remains ambiguous. The CDR3 is 15 residues long. Trimming cost V 6 bases and J 4 bases, with 18 bases left between them. Germline V gene data show CDR1 as LGHDT and CDR2 as YNNKEL (reference sequence). This CDR3 is CASSPTTSRRTEAFF. In DNA form, the CDR3 reads TGTGCCAGCAGTCCTACTACGTCACGACGCACTGAAGCTTTCTTT.

This clonotype was seen repeatedly, ten times or more. The chain carries TRBV29-1 and TRBJ2-7; either TRBD1 or TRBD2 may supply D (5 bases each). The CDR3 totals 12 residues. Germline values: CDR1 SQVTM, CDR2 ANQGSEA. With 4 bases removed from V and 2 bases from J, the gap between germline ends came to 9 bases. This chain's CDR3 is CSVGGTTYEQYF. The CDR3 bases are TGCAGCGTTGGGGGGACCACCTACGAGCAGTACTTC.

The chain has TRBV7-6 and TRBJ2-3; TRBD2 aligns across 10 bases. The germline V gene encodes CDR1 SGHVS and CDR2 FNYEAQ. V was clipped by 7 bases and J by 4 bases; unmatched bases: 17. The CDR3 is 18 residues long. The DNA for the CDR3 is TGTGCCAGCACCCTACGGATCCTAGCGGGAGCGGGGGCAGATACGCAGTATTTT. Encoded protein: CASTLRILAGAGADTQYF.